Each of the 29 T cell receptor beta chains below was sequenced from the same sample in a study of T cell responses to AZD1222 COVID-19 vaccine. Repertoires were generated with immunoSEQ multiplex PCR, while TCRdb's copy carries only in-frame clones and drops some. The profile covers about 120,000 clones, with about nine tenths appearing a single time and about 7.8% taken by the ten largest. The source was peripheral blood, collected on day 0 of AZD1222 vaccination. These TCRs come from an adult in good health.

The chain uses TRBV7-9 and TRBJ1-6, with unresolved D. V shed 10 bases and J shed 7 bases, with 20 bases lying between them. The germline CDR1 and CDR2 sequences are SEHNR and FQNEAQ (reference sequence). CDR3 size: 15 residues. The CDR3 is CATGSQPWENSPLHF. CDR3 nucleotides: TGTGCCACGGGGTCGCAGCCCTGGGAAAATTCACCCCTCCACTTT.

The gene calls are TRBV28 and TRBJ2-7; 10 bases line up with TRBD1. The CDR3 covers 14 residues. From germline, CDR1 is MDHEN and CDR2 SYDVKM. With 5 bases clipped from V and 6 bases from J, the junction kept 7 bases outside the gene matches. The CDR3 loop reads CASSPDRGHGEQYF. CDR3 in DNA: TGTGCCAGCAGTCCCGACAGGGGGCACGGCGAGCAGTACTTC.

The chain recombines TRBV7-8 with TRBJ1-1; TRBD1 matches 7 bases. The CDR3 loop spans 16 amino acids. Germline assignment: CDR1 SGHVS and CDR2 FQNEAQ. The V segment lost 2 bases and the J segment 3 bases; nucleotides outside the gene matches: 9. The chain's CDR3 is CASSLSRLTGDTEAFF. The CDR3 DNA reads TGTGCCAGCAGCTTAAGTCGCCTTACAGGGGACACTGAAGCTTTCTTT.

This rearrangement joins TRBV29-1 to TRBJ2-1; maybe TRBD1 (5 bases). The CDR3 is made up of 15 amino acids. The ends were cut back, 1 base at V and 4 bases at J, with 14 bases in the middle. CDR1 is SQVTM and CDR2 is ANQGSEA in the germline V gene. This CDR3 reads CSVEGFPDSYNEQFF. DNA of the CDR3: TGCAGCGTTGAAGGGTTTCCCGACAGTTACAATGAGCAGTTCTTC.

This chain joins TRBV2 and TRBJ2-3; no reliable D call. Trimming left V 8 bases short and J 2 bases short, with 14 bases between. Germline V gene data show CDR1 as SNHLY and CDR2 as FYNNEI. The length of the CDR3 is 14 residues. CDR3 sequence: CASPRKGVTDTQYF. As DNA, the CDR3 is TGTGCCAGCCCCAGGAAGGGCGTCACAGATACGCAGTATTTT.

The rearrangement uses TRBV6-1 and TRBJ2-5, with 7 bases identical to TRBD2. The germline gives CDR1 MNHNS, CDR2 SASEGT. There are 16 residues in the CDR3. Trimming at V came to 4 bases and at J to 1 base, leaving 9 bases not matched to a gene. The CDR3 DNA reads as TGTGCCAGCAGTGTGGGCCTTTCTAGCGGCCAAGAGACCCAGTACTTC. Residues: CASSVGLSSGQETQYF.

The J gene is TRBJ1-6, the V gene TRBV28, with D maybe TRBD1 (5 bases). The germline gives CDR1 MDHEN, CDR2 SYDVKM. This CDR3 region has 15 residues. V lost 6 bases and J 6 bases, leaving 15 bases between the germline ends. CDR3 sequence: CASRTAGEANSPLHF. The DNA for the CDR3 is TGTGCCAGCAGAACGGCGGGGGAGGCTAATTCACCCCTCCACTTT. The entire variable domain, with the rest obtained from reference TRBV28 and TRBJ1-6, is as follows: DVKVTQSSRYLVKRTGEKVFLECVQDMDHENMFWYRQDPGLGLRLIYFSYDVKMKEKGDIPEGYSVSREKKERFSLILESASTNQTSMYLCASRTAGEANSPLHFGNGTRLTVT.

The chain recombines TRBV3-1 (or the pseudogene TRBV3-2) with TRBJ2-7; 7 nucleotides line up with TRBD2. V gave up 8 bases and J gave up 1 base; unmatched junction bases: 5. The CDR3 contains 13 residues. From germline, CDR1 is LGHDT and CDR2 YNNKEL (reference sequence). CDR3 nucleotides: TGTGCCAGCTCCGGGGGGTTTTCCTACGAGCAGTACTTC. Its translation: CASSGGFSYEQYF.

The chain combines TRBV6-1 with TRBJ2-7, with D maybe TRBD2 (6 bases). The CDR3 runs to 18 residues. Deletions cut 3 bases from V and 3 bases from J, with 24 bases between. Germline-derived CDR1 and CDR2 are MNHNS and SASEGT. The chain's CDR3 is CASSDWSSGEAPIYEQYF. The CDR3 nucleotides are TGTGCCAGCAGTGATTGGAGTAGCGGAGAAGCTCCAATCTACGAGCAGTACTTC.

The CDR3: CASRGTVYTGELFF. The CDR3, as DNA: TGCGCCAGCAGAGGGACAGTTTACACCGGGGAGCTGTTTTTT. The rearrangement links TRBV10-2 to TRBJ2-2; the match to TRBD1 covers 7 bases. This CDR3 comprises 14 residues. From germline, CDR1 is WSHSY and CDR2 SAAADI. J was trimmed by 3 bases and V by 6 bases; bases with no gene match: 4.

The chain carries TRBV6-5 and TRBJ1-6; D perhaps matches TRBD1 (5 bases). From germline, CDR1 is MNHEY and CDR2 SVGAGI. V was cut by 7 bases and J by 7 bases, with 11 bases left in between. The CDR3 is 13 residues long. The CDR3 DNA follows: TGTGCCAGCAATGTGGGACTCAATTCACCCCTCCACTTT. It codes for CASNVGLNSPLHF.

In this sample, this clone turned up once. This sequence joins TRBV3-1 (or the pseudogene TRBV3-2) and TRBJ1-5; the match to TRBD1 covers 9 bases. The V segment lost 4 bases and the J segment 6 bases; nucleotides outside the gene matches: 4. Germline V gives CDR1 LGHDT, CDR2 YNNKEL (reference sequence). CDR3 length: 14 residues. CDR3 nucleotide sequence: TGTGCCAGCAGCCTCGGACAGGGGAGTCAGCCCCAGCATTTT. It encodes CASSLGQGSQPQHF.

The chain combines TRBV6-4 with TRBJ1-1; 8 nucleotides line up with TRBD1. The germline gives CDR1 MRHNA, CDR2 SNTAGT. The V gene end was trimmed by 6 bases and the J gene end by 4 bases; junction bases not matched to a gene: 4. The CDR3 loop spans 13 amino acids. CDR3 amino acids: CASSGQGPTEAFF. The CDR3 DNA follows: TGTGCCAGCAGCGGACAGGGACCCACTGAAGCTTTCTTT.

The V and J genes are TRBV28 and TRBJ1-1; D uncertain. The CDR3 covers 12 residues. The germline gives CDR1 MDHEN, CDR2 SYDVKM. The germline V and J ends were trimmed by 5 bases and 4 bases, with 8 bases remaining between them. The CDR3 nucleotides are TGTGCCAGCAGTAGCTTGAGCACTGAAGCTTTCTTT. Amino acids: CASSSLSTEAFF.

The chain is built from TRBV28 and TRBJ1-1; the match to TRBD1 covers 8 bases. The CDR3 has 14 amino acids. The germline V gene has CDR1 MDHEN and CDR2 SYDVKM. Trimming cost V 4 bases and J 3 bases; bases outside gene matches: 4. The CDR3 sequence is CASSSGQGDTEAFF. The DNA for the CDR3 is TGTGCCAGCAGTTCCGGACAGGGAGACACTGAAGCTTTCTTT.

DNA for the CDR3: TGTGCCAGTAGTAAAAGGACAGAAGGCAGCAATCAGCCCCAGCATTTT. This gives the protein CASSKRTEGSNQPQHF. V gene TRBV19 combines with J gene TRBJ1-5; D perhaps matches TRBD1 (6 bases). The germline V gene has CDR1 LNHDA and CDR2 SQIVND (reference sequence). The V end was cut by 4 bases, the J end by 1 base, with 14 bases between. The CDR3 runs 16 residues.

This clone has just one count. The chain joins TRBV6-5 to TRBJ2-7, with D maybe TRBD1 (6 bases). Per the germline V gene, CDR1 is MNHEY and CDR2 is SVGAGI. The CDR3 length is 15 residues. The ends were cut back, 5 bases at V and 3 bases at J, with 17 bases in the middle. The CDR3 DNA is TGTGCCAGCAGTAAAACAGGGATGGGGATCTACGAGCAGTACTTC. Translation gives CASSKTGMGIYEQYF.

The gene calls are TRBV27 and TRBJ1-2, with TRBD1 as a possible D gene (5 bases). Trimming left V 1 base short and J 2 bases short, with 14 bases between. CDR1 MNHEY and CDR2 SMNVEV come from the germline V gene (reference sequence). The CDR3 totals 16 residues. The CDR3 nucleotides are TGTGCCAGCAGTTTATTAGGGCGGGGCAGGAACTATGGCTACACCTTC. Translation gives CASSLLGRGRNYGYTF.

This clone has only a few counts. The chain combines TRBV28 with TRBJ2-2, with D hard to call. The CDR3 contains 14 residues. Per the germline V gene, CDR1 is MDHEN and CDR2 is SYDVKM. V shed 7 bases and J shed 0 bases, with 9 bases lying between them. This CDR3 is CASTLLANTGELFF. As DNA, the CDR3 is TGTGCCAGCACCCTACTCGCGAACACCGGGGAGCTGTTTTTT. Full variable domain (missing parts from reference TRBV28 and TRBJ2-2): DVKVTQSSRYLVKRTGEKVFLECVQDMDHENMFWYRQDPGLGLRLIYFSYDVKMKEKGDIPEGYSVSREKKERFSLILESASTNQTSMYLCASTLLANTGELFFGEGSRLTVL.

This clone was recorded a few times. The V gene is TRBV28, the J gene TRBJ2-7; D is unclear. This CDR3 has 11 amino acids. Looked up from germline, CDR1 is MDHEN and CDR2 is SYDVKM. V was trimmed by 6 bases and J by 2 bases, leaving 5 bases between them. CDR3 residues: CASRGTYEQYF. The CDR3 DNA is TGTGCCAGCAGAGGGACCTACGAGCAGTACTTC.

This clone appeared a single time. V gene TRBV28 combines with J gene TRBJ2-7, with 7 positions matching TRBD1. The CDR3 spans 13 residues. V was clipped by 6 bases and J by 2 bases; unmatched bases: 4. Germline V lookup: CDR1 MDHEN, CDR2 SYDVKM. The CDR3 sequence: CASSDRAPYEQYF. DNA for the CDR3: TGTGCCAGCAGCGACAGGGCCCCCTACGAGCAGTACTTC.

The V gene is TRBV5-1, the J gene TRBJ1-2; D remains ambiguous. CDR3 length: 12 residues. V shed 0 bases and J shed 2 bases, with 2 bases lying between them. The germline gives CDR1 SGHRS, CDR2 YFSETQ. CDR3 loop: CASSLENYGYTF. DNA of the CDR3: TGCGCCAGCAGCTTGGAGAACTATGGCTACACCTTC.

The rearrangement uses TRBV5-1 and TRBJ2-2; TRBD2 matches at 9 bases. V dropped 5 bases and J dropped 7; count of bases not matched to a gene: 12. Germline CDR1 and CDR2: SGHRS and YFSETQ. The CDR3 has 16 residues. This chain's CDR3 is CASRELAGGPGGELFF. CDR3 nucleotide sequence: TGCGCCAGCAGAGAGCTGGCGGGAGGGCCAGGCGGGGAGCTGTTTTTT.

This clone occurred a few times. The rearrangement joins TRBV19 to TRBJ2-1; maybe TRBD2 (5 bases). In germline, CDR1 is LNHDA, CDR2 SQIVND (reference sequence). This CDR3 is built from 15 residues. The V and J ends lost 6 bases and 0 bases respectively, with 12 bases between them. The CDR3 spells CASRPTGSSYNEQFF. The CDR3 nucleotides read TGTGCCAGTAGACCGACGGGGAGCTCCTACAATGAGCAGTTCTTC.

This chain connects TRBV28 to TRBJ1-5; 9 bases agree with TRBD1. Germline trimming cut 1 base from V and 4 bases from J; bases unmatched to any gene: 2. Germline-derived CDR1 and CDR2 are MDHEN and SYDVKM. The CDR3 loop spans 15 amino acids. The CDR3: CASSLSGTGNQPQHF. The CDR3 nucleotides read TGTGCCAGCAGTTTATCCGGGACAGGGAATCAGCCCCAGCATTTT. The full variable domain, rest sourced from reference TRBV28 and TRBJ1-5, is DVKVTQSSRYLVKRTGEKVFLECVQDMDHENMFWYRQDPGLGLRLIYFSYDVKMKEKGDIPEGYSVSREKKERFSLILESASTNQTSMYLCASSLSGTGNQPQHFGDGTRLSIL.

The rearrangement joins TRBV27 to TRBJ2-2; D is perhaps TRBD1 (8 bases). Per the germline V gene, CDR1 is MNHEY and CDR2 is SMNVEV (reference sequence). The V end lost 6 bases, the J end lost 1 base, and 18 bases lay between the germline ends. This CDR3 is 17 amino acids long. For the CDR3, the DNA is TGTGCCAGCAGATCTAAGGGGGGGACAGGGAACACCGGGGAGCTGTTTTTT. Its protein product is CASRSKGGTGNTGELFF.

The J gene is TRBJ2-1, the V gene TRBV5-1; TRBD2 agrees at 12 bases. This CDR3 spans 15 amino acids. V dropped 4 bases and J dropped 8; count of bases not matched to a gene: 7. Germline assignment: CDR1 SGHRS and CDR2 YFSETQ. CDR3 in DNA: TGCGCCAGCAGCCCTAGCGGGAGGGCCATGGATGAGCAGTTCTTC. Encoded protein: CASSPSGRAMDEQFF.

This chain links TRBV5-5 with TRBJ1-2; the match to TRBD1 covers 8 bases. CDR1 is SGHKS, CDR2 YYEKEE, per germline (reference sequence). This CDR3 is 13 amino acids long. The J segment lost 8 bases and the V segment lost 1 base, leaving 4 bases of the junction unmatched. The CDR3 nucleotides read TGTGCCAGCAGCTTGCAGGGGGCAGGCGGCTACACCTTC. Translation: CASSLQGAGGYTF.

The V and J genes are TRBV27 and TRBJ2-1; D ambiguous. Looked up from germline, CDR1 is MNHEY and CDR2 is SMNVEV (reference sequence). This CDR3 is built from 13 residues. V gave up 3 bases and J gave up 3 bases, with 6 bases separating them. CDR3 residues: CASSFQGYNEQFF. In DNA, the CDR3 is TGTGCCAGCAGTTTTCAAGGCTACAATGAGCAGTTCTTC.